Listed here are 20 T cell receptor beta chains from one sample, sequenced in a study of monozygotic twins with inflammatory bowel disease. TCRdb re-analyzed the 5' RACE reads; it lists each CDR3 protein once, without DNA. The sample totals some 150,000 distinct CDR3 sequences. Sequenced sample: blood. Receptor source: a human donor with ulcerative colitis or Crohn's disease, or a healthy co-twin of an affected twin (not recorded which).

The rearrangement uses TRBV6-5 and TRBJ1-3. The germline V gene has CDR1 MNHEY and CDR2 SVGAGI. This CDR3 spans 13 amino acids. CDR3 residues: CASSRAPGNTIYF.

V and J are TRBV5-5 and TRBJ1-2; with no DNA, the TCRdb D assignment of TRBD1 cannot be verified. CDR1 is SGHKS and CDR2 is YYEKEE in the germline V gene (reference sequence). The CDR3 loop spans 13 amino acids. Here the CDR3 reads CASSLSGGYGYTF.

The V gene is TRBV19, the J gene TRBJ1-1; TCRdb's D gene call, TRBD1, goes unchecked for lack of DNA. From germline, CDR1 is LNHDA and CDR2 SQIVND (reference sequence). The CDR3 is made up of 15 amino acids. This CDR3 is CASSIQGARNTEAFF.

The V gene is TRBV5-1, the J gene TRBJ1-1; the TCRdb D gene call, TRBD1, has no DNA to confirm it. Germline V lookup: CDR1 SGHRS, CDR2 YFSETQ. This CDR3 contains 17 residues. CDR3 in amino acids: CASSLGAGGAMNTEAFF. The full variable domain, with the rest looked up from reference TRBV5-1 and TRBJ1-1, is KAGVTQTPRYLIKTRGQQVTLSCSPISGHRSVSWYQQTPGQGLQFLFEYFSETQRNKGNFPGRFSGRQFSNSRSEMNVSTLELGDSALYLCASSLGAGGAMNTEAFFGQGTRLTVV.

The gene calls are TRBV19 and TRBJ2-7; TCRdb's D call of TRBD2 is untestable without DNA. The CDR3 totals 19 residues. Germline CDR1 is LNHDA and CDR2 is SQIVND (reference sequence). CDR3 sequence: CASSIARLAGVPNSYEQYF.

This sequence joins TRBV29-1 and TRBJ1-1; TCRdb selects TRBD1, and the lack of DNA leaves this call unchecked. The germline gives CDR1 SQVTM, CDR2 ANQGSEA. The CDR3 has 13 residues. CDR3: CSVNPKGDTEAFF.

V gene TRBV10-3 combines with J gene TRBJ1-1. The V gene's germline CDR1 is ENHRY and CDR2 SYGVKD. This CDR3 has 13 amino acids. The CDR3 loop is CATSDGPITEAFF.

The rearrangement links TRBV5-1 to TRBJ2-3; TCRdb indicates TRBD2, and absent DNA this call remains unverified. The germline CDR1 and CDR2 sequences are SGHRS and YFSETQ. There are 19 residues in the CDR3. This CDR3 reads CASSLSAKSGRASADTQYF.

The chain links TRBV9 to TRBJ1-2; the TRBD1 assignment by TCRdb is unverifiable without DNA. This CDR3 is 13 amino acids long. Per the germline V gene, CDR1 is SGDLS and CDR2 is YYNGEE. The CDR3 sequence: CASSPGQIYGYTF. Based on the CDR3 plus reference TRBV9 and TRBJ1-2, the full variable domain is DSGVTQTPKHLITATGQRVTLRCSPRSGDLSVYWYQQSLDQGLQFLIQYYNGEERAKGNILERFSAQQFPDLHSELNLSSLELGDSALYFCASSPGQIYGYTFGSGTRLTVV.

The rearrangement joins TRBV29-1 to TRBJ2-1; the TCRdb call, TRBD1, lacks DNA for checking. This CDR3 is 13 amino acids long. The V gene's germline CDR1 is SQVTM and CDR2 ANQGSEA. This chain's CDR3 is CSAPGPNRDEQFF.

The genes are TRBV5-1 and TRBJ1-2; TCRdb gives TRBD1 as the D gene, but with no DNA this cannot be confirmed. CDR3 length equals 16 residues. Germline V CDR1 and CDR2: SGHRS, YFSETQ. This CDR3 is CASSFATGTIDYGYTF.

This chain uses TRBV20-1 with TRBJ1-1; TCRdb lists TRBD1, though no DNA is available to test this call. CDR3 length: 14 amino acids. CDR1 is DFQATT and CDR2 is SNEGSKA in the germline V gene (reference sequence). The CDR3 region is CSARDRLGDTEAFF.

The gene calls are TRBV9 and TRBJ1-2; lacking DNA, the TRBD1 call made by TCRdb goes unchecked. From germline, CDR1 is SGDLS and CDR2 YYNGEE. The CDR3 extends over 19 amino acids. The CDR3 spells CASSVAQRVLSGTGVGYTF.

This rearrangement joins TRBV7-3 to TRBJ2-3; TCRdb outputs TRBD2, but without DNA this stays unchecked. Germline V gene lookup returns CDR1 SGHTA and CDR2 FQGTGA. The CDR3 spans 14 residues. The CDR3 here is CASSLTGRRDTQYF.

V usage is TRBV7-9 and J usage is TRBJ2-5; no DNA is available, so the TRBD1 call from TCRdb remains unchecked. The germline V gene has CDR1 SEHNR and CDR2 FQNEAQ (reference sequence). The CDR3 loop spans 13 amino acids. This chain's CDR3 is CASSLWTGETQYF. The complete variable domain, with remaining parts taken from reference TRBV7-9 and TRBJ2-5, reads DTGVSQNPRHKITKRGQNVTFRCDPISEHNRLYWYRQTLGQGPEFLTYFQNEAQLEKSRLLSDRFSAERPKGSFSTLEIQRTEQGDSAMYLCASSLWTGETQYFGPGTRLLVL.

The chain couples TRBV5-4 to TRBJ2-2; TCRdb picks TRBD2, but there is no DNA to check that call. This CDR3 is 18 amino acids long. Per germline, CDR1 SGHNT and CDR2 YYREEE (reference sequence). The chain's CDR3 is CASSGKGLAGGEEGELFF.

The chain couples TRBV6-2 or TRBV6-3 to TRBJ1-4. This CDR3 has 15 amino acids. Germline loops: CDR1 MNHEY, CDR2 SVGEGT. The CDR3 is CASRPLHLPNEKLFF.

The chain is built from TRBV18 and TRBJ2-5. This CDR3 comprises 11 residues. In germline, CDR1 is KGHSH, CDR2 LQKENI. CDR3 loop: CASSLQETQYF.

The chain combines TRBV13 with TRBJ2-1; the D call from TCRdb, TRBD1, cannot be confirmed without DNA. The CDR3 loop spans 18 amino acids. The germline gives CDR1 PRHDT, CDR2 FYEKMQ (reference sequence). The CDR3 sequence is CASNLGGRGHYGYNEQFF.

The chain has TRBV5-1 and TRBJ2-1; absent DNA, TCRdb's TRBD1 call cannot be checked. Germline V gene sequence: CDR1 SGHRS, CDR2 YFSETQ. The CDR3 consists of 13 residues. CDR3 sequence reads: CASRLTGGNEQFF.